A selection of T cell receptor beta chains follows, all from one sample in a study of T-cell reconstitution after alpha-beta-depleted transplantation in children. TCRdb reprocessed the PCR reads with MiXCR, giving one entry per CDR3 protein. The profile shows hundreds of thousands of distinct CDR3 sequences, around 14% of them singletons. This material consisted of PBMCs, taken before TCRalphabeta/CD19-depleted stem cell transplant. These receptor sequences come from a girl aged 2-10 years with congenital amegakaryocytic thrombocytopenia, due to receive a stem cell transplant. CDR3s include the opening cysteine and the closing phenylalanine or tryptophan. A D gene is named only where the DNA matches it firmly. Not all rows give a size; the values are once, few, many and, for expanded clones, a class.

size,J,V,D,DNA,CDR3
.,TRBJ2-1,TRBV7-8,TRBD2,TGTGCCAGCAGCCCGCCGACTAGCGGGACCCCCTATGAGCAGTTCTTC,CASSPPTSGTPYEQFF
.,TRBJ2-1,TRBV6-4,TRBD1,TGTGCCAGCAGTGACTCCGGGACAGGGGGCAATGAGCAGTTCTTC,CASSDSGTGGNEQFF
.,TRBJ2-7,TRBV4-2,.,TGTGCCAGCGGCCCCGGGATTAGCCTCTACGAGCAGTACTTC,CASGPGISLYEQYF
many,TRBJ2-5,TRBV28,.,TGTGCCAGCCAAAGCGACGTAACCGGAGCGGAGACCCAGTACTTC,CASQSDVTGAETQYF
many,TRBJ2-2,TRBV5-1,TRBD2,TGCGCCAGCAGCGAGGGAGGGGACACCGGGGAGCTGTTTTTT,CASSEGGDTGELFF
.,TRBJ2-7,TRBV7-9,.,TGTGCCAGCACCGTGATGGGGCCGGGCGACGAGCAGTACTTC,CASTVMGPGDEQYF
few,TRBJ2-1,TRBV7-9,.,TGTGCCAGCAGCGAGACCGGGGATGAGCAGTTCTTC,CASSETGDEQFF
.,TRBJ2-7,TRBV30,.,TGTGCCTGGAGTGCGGTAAGGGACTCCACCTACGAGCAGTACTTC,CAWSAVRDSTYEQYF
once,TRBJ1-2,TRBV20-1,.,TGCAGTGCCGCAGCCAATGGCTACACCTTC,CSAAANGYTF
.,TRBJ2-1,TRBV7-9,TRBD2,TGTGCCAGCAGCTTAAGTTTAGGGCTAGCGGAAATTAATGAGCAGTTCTTC,CASSLSLGLAEINEQFF
once,TRBJ2-3,TRBV10-3,TRBD2,TGTGCCATCAGTCCTCTAGCGGGAGGGGATACGCAGTATTTT,CAISPLAGGDTQYF
few,TRBJ2-1,TRBV7-9,TRBD2,TGTGCCAGCAGCTTAGGGGGTTCTGGCGGGAGAATTGGGGAGCAGTTCTTC,CASSLGGSGGRIGEQFF
many,TRBJ2-1,TRBV12-3/TRBV12-4,TRBD2,TGTGCCAGCAGAATCCTAGCGGGAGGGCCTGAAGAGCAGTTCTTC,CASRILAGGPEEQFF
few,TRBJ2-1,TRBV5-1,.,TGCGCCAGCAGCTCCAAACAGGGCTCCTACAATGAGCAGTTCTTC,CASSSKQGSYNEQFF
many,TRBJ2-1,TRBV7-9,.,TGTGCCAGCAGCTCGCAGTGGGACAATGAGCAGTTCTTC,CASSSQWDNEQFF
many,TRBJ2-1,TRBV20-1,TRBD2,TGCAGTGTTGAGAGCGGGACTAGCGGGACGGGCAATGAGCAGTTCTTC,CSVESGTSGTGNEQFF
few,TRBJ1-1,TRBV27,TRBD1,TGTGCCAGCAGTTTATCGTGGGACAGAATGAACACTGAAGCTTTCTTT,CASSLSWDRMNTEAFF
.,TRBJ2-6,TRBV4-2,.,TGTGCCAGCAGCCACGGCTTCGACTCTGGGGCCAACGTCCTGACTTTC,CASSHGFDSGANVLTF
few,TRBJ2-5,TRBV10-1,TRBD2,TGCGCCAGCAGTGATATTGGGGCGGGAGAAGAGACCCAGTACTTC,CASSDIGAGEETQYF
.,TRBJ1-5,TRBV5-5,.,TGTGCCAGCAGCCTAGAACAGGTATCGAGTCAGCCCCAGCATTTT,CASSLEQVSSQPQHF
many,TRBJ1-5,TRBV20-1,TRBD1,TGCAGTGCTAGAGACGGGATCTGGAACAGGGGATTACTCAATCAGCCCCAGCATTTT,CSARDGIWNRGLLNQPQHF
.,TRBJ2-1,TRBV4-1,.,TGCGCCAGCAGCCAAGCGCGGCTAGTTCAGTACAATGAGCAGTTCTTC,CASSQARLVQYNEQFF
many,TRBJ2-1,TRBV7-9,TRBD2,TGTGCCAGCAGCTCTCTACTAGCGGGAGGTAACAATGAGCAGTTCTTC,CASSSLLAGGNNEQFF
.,TRBJ2-2,TRBV20-1,TRBD2,TGCAGTGCCTGGGGACTAGCACTGAACACCGGGGAGCTGTTTTTT,CSAWGLALNTGELFF
many,TRBJ2-1,TRBV5-1,TRBD2,TGCGCCAGCAGCTGGACTAGCGGGAGGGCCGATGAGCAGTTCTTC,CASSWTSGRADEQFF
.,TRBJ1-4,TRBV27,.,TGTGCCAGCAGTTTTGCGGTCACACCCAGGCATGAAAAACTGTTTTTT,CASSFAVTPRHEKLFF
.,TRBJ2-3,TRBV4-2,.,TGTGCCAGCAGCCAGCGACAGGTGGATACGCAGTATTTT,CASSQRQVDTQYF
few,TRBJ2-2,TRBV30,TRBD2,TGTGCCTCCCCTTTAGCGGGAGACCCCGGGGAGCTGTTTTTT,CASPLAGDPGELFF
few,TRBJ2-7,TRBV20-1,TRBD1,TGCAGTGCCAGTGGTACAGACAGGGGCCGTTGGGGGGACTACGAGCAGTACTTC,CSASGTDRGRWGDYEQYF
many,TRBJ2-2,TRBV5-1,.,TGCGCCAGCGCCAAGCGAGGGGACACCGGGGAGCTGTTTTTT,CASAKRGDTGELFF
few,TRBJ2-7,TRBV6-1,TRBD2,TGTGCCAGCAGGGGACTAGCGGGGAACTACGAGCAGTACTTC,CASRGLAGNYEQYF
few,TRBJ1-6,TRBV11-2,.,TGTGCCAGCAGTACATACTATAATTCACCCCTCCACTTT,CASSTYYNSPLHF
many,TRBJ2-7,TRBV12-3/TRBV12-4,.,TGTGCCAGCAGCCCCGTATGGAGTGCTTACGAGCAGTACTTC,CASSPVWSAYEQYF
many,TRBJ2-1,TRBV20-1,TRBD2,TGCAGTGCTAGAGATCACGCGACTAGCGGGAGTGGGTTGGCTGAGCAGTTCTTC,CSARDHATSGSGLAEQFF
.,TRBJ2-2,TRBV24-1,.,TGTGCCACCAGTGAGGGGACTTGGGCCGGGGAGCTGTTTTTT,CATSEGTWAGELFF